The source of this T cell receptor beta chain is a study of spatial heterogeneity in lung cancer. Specified time point: sample taken at primary tumor resection. This CDR3 comprises 14 residues. Deletions cut 0 bases from V and 5 bases from J, with 9 bases between. From germline, CDR1 is SGHRS and CDR2 YFSETQ. Using its own MiXCR run on the 5' RACE reads, TCRdb lists one record per CDR3 protein. The table records 7,000 to 8,000 distinct CDR3 sequences, about 7% of them present only once. At least ten counts were recorded for this clonotype. V gene TRBV5-1 combines with J gene TRBJ1-5, with D unresolved. The source was PBMCs, collected at surgery. The clonotype comes from a male donor with early-stage non-small cell lung cancer. In nucleotides, the CDR3 is TGCGCCAGCAGCTTGGGGGTAAGGGATCAGCCCCAGCATTTT. This gives the protein CASSLGVRDQPQHF.